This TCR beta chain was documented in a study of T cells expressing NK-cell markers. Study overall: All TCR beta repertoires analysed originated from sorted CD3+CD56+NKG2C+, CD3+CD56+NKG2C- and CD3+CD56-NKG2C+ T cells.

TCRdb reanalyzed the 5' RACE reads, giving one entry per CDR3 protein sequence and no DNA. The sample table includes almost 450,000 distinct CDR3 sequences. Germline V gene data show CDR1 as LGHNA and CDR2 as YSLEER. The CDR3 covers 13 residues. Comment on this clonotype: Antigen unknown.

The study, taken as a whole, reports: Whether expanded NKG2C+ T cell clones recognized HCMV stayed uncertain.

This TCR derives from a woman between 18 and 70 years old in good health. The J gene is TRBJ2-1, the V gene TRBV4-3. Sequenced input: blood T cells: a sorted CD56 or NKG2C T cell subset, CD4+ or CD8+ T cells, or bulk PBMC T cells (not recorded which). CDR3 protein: CASSQGPSGEQFF.